This T cell receptor beta chain emerged from a study of blood T cell repertoires in COVID-19. At the level of the study: The cDNA or gDNA used as material had been derived from T cells, B-cell-depleted T cells, or PBMCs.

In the authors' methods: Quantification of nucleated cells was approximated via reference gene primer amplification. Generated by immunoSEQ multiplex PCR, the TCRdb table keeps only in-frame clones and is missing some. V, J and clone size were drawn from that table, and D and trimming were deduced from the DNA. The profile shows roughly 300,000 clones, roughly 79% of them singletons. The TCR was taken from a woman aged 55-70 years with active or convalescent COVID-19. The sequenced sample consisted of peripheral blood.

CDR3 nucleotides: TGCGCCAGCAGTGGACTGGAGAACACTGAAGCTTTCTTT. This sequence encodes CASSGLENTEAFF. J is TRBJ1-1 and V is TRBV10-1, with D uncertain. Germline CDR1 and CDR2: WNHNN and SYGVQD (reference sequence). V lost 4 bases to trimming and J lost 1 base, with 7 bases between them. The CDR3 is 13 residues long.